One and the same sample provided the 28 T cell receptor beta chains below, sequenced in a study of cytomegalovirus exposure and HLA in healthy donors. The PCR was carried out with 60 Vbeta primers and 13 Jbeta primers. TCRdb's table, derived via immunoSEQ multiplex PCR, lists solely in-frame clones and lacks some. The data contain more than 150,000 clones, roughly 83% of them singletons. Sequences were obtained from PBMCs. All receptors derive from a woman younger than 30 in good health and CMV-seronegative.

V usage is TRBV23-1 and J usage is TRBJ2-1; possible D gene TRBD2, 6 bases. TRBV23-1 is filed as an ORF, its function uncertain. The CDR3 length is 14 residues. Trimming pared 3 bases from V and 4 bases from J, leaving 10 bases between. CDR3 sequence reads: CASSHGTPYNEQFF. The CDR3, as DNA: TGCGCCAGCAGTCATGGGACTCCATACAATGAGCAGTTCTTC.

This chain uses TRBV29-1 with TRBJ2-5; 7 positions agree with TRBD1. CDR1 and CDR2 from the germline V gene are SQVTM and ANQGSEA. This CDR3 is 12 amino acids long. Trimming cost V 8 bases and J 5 bases; bases outside gene matches: 8. The CDR3 is CSSTGVTETQYF. The CDR3 DNA reads as TGCAGCTCCACAGGGGTGACGGAGACCCAGTACTTC.

This clone was counted once. The chain carries TRBV9 and TRBJ1-2; D remains unclear. In germline, CDR1 is SGDLS, CDR2 YYNGEE. The CDR3 loop spans 13 amino acids. The V end was cut by 3 bases, the J end by 8 bases, with 14 bases between. The CDR3 DNA sequence: TGTGCCAGCAGCGCGGACTCTATTGAGGGCTACACCTTC. Translation gives CASSADSIEGYTF.

The V call is TRBV2, the J call TRBJ1-1; 7 bases agree with TRBD1. Unmatched junction bases numbered 7, after V lost 6 bases and J lost 0 bases. Germline values: CDR1 SNHLY, CDR2 FYNNEI. The CDR3 has 15 amino acids. The CDR3 DNA is TGTGCCAGCAGGGGCCAGACAGGGATGAACACTGAAGCTTTCTTT. As protein: CASRGQTGMNTEAFF.

This clone was observed a few times. The rearrangement joins TRBV25-1 to TRBJ1-1; perhaps TRBD1 as D (5 bases). CDR3 length: 15 amino acids. Trimming left V 1 base short and J 1 base short, with 10 bases between. CDR1 and CDR2 from the germline V gene are MGHDK and SYGVNS. The CDR3 sequence: CASSEFGGANTEAFF. The DNA for the CDR3 is TGTGCCAGCAGTGAATTCGGGGGTGCGAACACTGAAGCTTTCTTT.

The rearrangement joins TRBV10-2 to TRBJ1-5; 7 positions match TRBD1. The V gene's germline CDR1 is WSHSY and CDR2 SAAADI. The V segment lost 7 bases and the J segment 6 bases; nucleotides outside the gene matches: 6. This CDR3 region has 13 residues. In DNA, the CDR3 is TGCGCCAGCAACAACAGGGGAACTCAGCCCCAGCATTTT. This gives the protein CASNNRGTQPQHF.

The genes are TRBV6-1 and TRBJ2-7; a possible D gene is TRBD1 (5 bases). V shed 8 bases and J shed 4 bases, with 15 bases lying between them. Looked up from germline, CDR1 is MNHNS and CDR2 is SASEGT. This CDR3 contains 13 residues. The DNA of the CDR3 is TGTGCCAGCTTCCCAGGTAGGGGTTACGAGCAGTACTTC. Protein product: CASFPGRGYEQYF.

The chain couples TRBV5-4 to TRBJ2-7; 10 bases match TRBD2. CDR1 is SGHNT and CDR2 is YYREEE in the germline V gene (reference sequence). With 4 bases clipped from V and 0 bases from J, the junction kept 4 bases outside the gene matches. This CDR3 contains 15 residues. CDR3 nucleotide sequence: TGTGCCAGCAGCGGGGGACTAGCGAACTCCTACGAGCAGTACTTC. Residues: CASSGGLANSYEQYF.

As DNA, the CDR3 is TGCGCCAGCAGTGAAACAGCGGGGGCTTCCTACGAGCAGTACTTC. Translation: CASSETAGASYEQYF. The rearrangement uses TRBV10-2 and TRBJ2-7; 8 positions agree with TRBD2. Trimming at V came to 3 bases and at J to 1 base, leaving 5 bases not matched to a gene. The CDR3 has 15 residues. Germline-derived CDR1 and CDR2 are WSHSY and SAAADI.

V and J are TRBV5-1 and TRBJ1-1; maybe TRBD1 (5 bases). The V end lost 6 bases, the J end lost 6 bases, and 21 bases lay between the germline ends. Germline V CDR1 and CDR2: SGHRS, YFSETQ. The CDR3 covers 15 residues. The CDR3 protein is CASNLAGGAFAEAFF. In nucleotides, the CDR3 is TGCGCCAGCAATCTAGCCGGCGGGGCCTTTGCTGAAGCTTTCTTT.

This clone was detected only a few times. This chain joins TRBV6-4 and TRBJ2-3; the match to TRBD2 covers 7 bases. Germline trimming cut 0 bases from V and 0 bases from J; bases unmatched to any gene: 15. Germline V CDR1 and CDR2: MRHNA, SNTAGT. The CDR3 is 20 residues long. CDR3 sequence (DNA): TGTGCCAGCAGTGACTCGAGTCGATGCGGGGGTCAAACTAGCACAGATACGCAGTATTTT. Its translation is CASSDSSRCGGQTSTDTQYF.

The gene calls are TRBV30 and TRBJ1-2; TRBD1 matches at 12 bases. The V gene end was trimmed by 7 bases and the J gene end by 3 bases; junction bases not matched to a gene: 21. CDR1 and CDR2 (germline): GTSNPN, SVGIG (reference sequence). The CDR3 is made up of 19 amino acids. CDR3 bases: TGTGCCTTGGACCCTATAAGTCCGGGACAGGGGGCTGAATACTATGGCTACACCTTC. Its translation: CALDPISPGQGAEYYGYTF.

The rearrangement links TRBV6-1 to TRBJ1-2, with D possibly being TRBD1 (6 bases). The CDR3 is made up of 16 amino acids. V lost 3 bases and J lost 0, with 14 bases in between. Germline V gene data show CDR1 as MNHNS and CDR2 as SASEGT. The CDR3 DNA is TGTGCCAGCAGTGACCGAGAAACAGGGACTAACTATGGCTACACCTTC. It translates to CASSDRETGTNYGYTF.

The chain joins TRBV7-3 to TRBJ2-6, with TRBD2 matching 9 bases. V lost 5 bases and J lost 0; bases outside the gene matches: 8. Germline V CDR1 and CDR2: SGHTA, FQGTGA. The CDR3 runs 18 residues. CDR3 DNA sequence: TGTGCCAGCAGCCGCCCACTAGCGGGTAACTCTGGGGCCAACGTCCTGACTTTC. Residues: CASSRPLAGNSGANVLTF.

This clone was found a few times. The chain links TRBV5-1 to TRBJ1-1; D might be TRBD1 (6 bases). Germline-derived CDR1 and CDR2 are SGHRS and YFSETQ. The CDR3 contains 16 residues. The V end lost 4 bases, the J end lost 5 bases, and 21 bases lay between the germline ends. CDR3 residues: CASSVLGGGRGTEAFF. CDR3 DNA: TGCGCCAGCAGCGTTTTAGGTGGGGGCCGCGGAACTGAAGCTTTCTTT.

This clone was detected only a few times. The chain carries TRBV12-5 and TRBJ2-1; 12 bases align to TRBD2. The CDR3 totals 17 residues. After removal of 2 bases from V and 7 bases from J, the junction contained 9 bases not matched to a gene. Per germline, CDR1 LGHNT and CDR2 FRNRAP. CDR3 loop: CASGLTTLAGGLNEQFF. In DNA, the CDR3 is TGTGCTAGTGGTTTGACGACCCTAGCGGGGGGGCTAAATGAGCAGTTCTTC.

V usage is TRBV5-1 and J usage is TRBJ2-7; 8 nucleotides agree with TRBD1. Per germline, CDR1 SGHRS and CDR2 YFSETQ. The CDR3 totals 15 residues. J gave up 7 bases and V 1 base, and 10 bases lay outside the gene matches. The CDR3 reads CASSLTTGVSGEQYF. CDR3 nucleotide sequence: TGCGCCAGCAGCTTGACGACAGGGGTTTCGGGAGAGCAGTACTTC.

The rearrangement links TRBV28 to TRBJ1-1, with 9 nucleotides matching TRBD1. The V and J ends lost 10 bases and 4 bases, in that order; junction bases with no gene match: 16. Germline V lookup: CDR1 MDHEN, CDR2 SYDVKM. There are 16 residues in the CDR3. CDR3 DNA sequence: TGTGCCACCAGCCTTCCCGGGACAGGGTCGGTCACTGAAGCTTTCTTT. This gives the protein CATSLPGTGSVTEAFF.

Remarks on this clone: Within the sample, other DNA sequences also encode this same CDR3. The V gene is TRBV27, the J gene TRBJ1-1; 10 nucleotides agree with TRBD1. CDR1 is MNHEY, CDR2 SMNVEV, per germline (reference sequence). V dropped 4 bases and J dropped 4; count of bases not matched to a gene: 9. The CDR3 runs 16 residues. The DNA for the CDR3 is TGTGCCAGCAGTTCCTACTTGGGACAGGGGTTCACTGAAGCTTTCTTT. It is translated as CASSSYLGQGFTEAFF.

The chain couples TRBV19 to TRBJ2-1; TRBD1 aligns across 9 bases. Germline CDR1 and CDR2: LNHDA and SQIVND (reference sequence). Unmatched junction bases numbered 11, after V lost 9 bases and J lost 8 bases. The CDR3 is 14 amino acids. CDR3 in DNA: TGTGCCAGCTCTGAGACAGGGGGACAGTATGAGCAGTTCTTC. Translated: CASSETGGQYEQFF.

The CDR3 region is CASSPSGGPEAFF. The CDR3 DNA reads as TGTGCCAGCAGTCCATCAGGGGGCCCTGAAGCTTTCTTT. The chain joins TRBV27 to TRBJ1-1; 8 bases are shared with TRBD1. The germline V gene has CDR1 MNHEY and CDR2 SMNVEV (reference sequence). V gave up 5 bases and J gave up 6 bases; unmatched junction bases: 5. This CDR3 region has 13 residues.

This clone was found a few times. The chain is built from TRBV10-3 and TRBJ1-1, with no clear D. Germline V gene sequence: CDR1 ENHRY, CDR2 SYGVKD. The V and J ends lost 0 bases and 5 bases respectively, with 13 bases between them. The CDR3 loop spans 15 amino acids. The CDR3, as DNA: TGTGCCATCAGTGAGTCGGCCAGCGAAGGTACTGAAGCTTTCTTT. It is translated as CAISESASEGTEAFF.

This clone was seen once. This chain connects TRBV2 to TRBJ2-5; 8 nucleotides agree with TRBD1. The better agreement between TRBJ2-7 and the DNA end casts doubt on the J call. The CDR3 length is 12 residues. The germline CDR1 and CDR2 sequences are SNHLY and FYNNEI. CDR3 sequence (DNA): TGTGCCAGCGCCAGGGGGCGTTACGAGCAGTACTTC. As protein: CASARGRYEQYF.

This rearrangement joins TRBV5-1 to TRBJ2-2, with TRBD2 matching 9 bases. V shed 0 bases and J 15 bases; nucleotides not matched to a gene: 9. Germline values: CDR1 SGHRS, CDR2 YFSETQ. The CDR3 has 14 residues. The CDR3 region has the DNA TGCGCCAGCAGCTTGGTACTAGCGGGTGTCCGAGTGTTTTTT. This encodes CASSLVLAGVRVFF.

The J gene is TRBJ2-7, the V gene TRBV2; 11 positions agree with TRBD1. Germline assignment: CDR1 SNHLY and CDR2 FYNNEI. The CDR3 sequence is 16 residues long. Trimming took 5 bases from V and 5 from J; bases not matched to a gene: 11. The CDR3 DNA reads as TGTGCCAGCAGTAAAATCGGACAGGGGGCGGCCCACGAGCAGTACTTC. This encodes CASSKIGQGAAHEQYF. The variable domain in full, with the rest retrieved from reference TRBV2 and TRBJ2-7, is EPEVTQTPSHQVTQMGQEVILRCVPISNHLYFYWYRQILGQKVEFLVSFYNNEISEKSEIFDDQFSVERPDGSNFTLKIRSTKLEDSAMYFCASSKIGQGAAHEQYFGPGTRLTVT.

The genes are TRBV6-6 and TRBJ1-2, with a tentative D call TRBD1 (6 bases). Germline CDR1 is MNHNY and CDR2 is SVGAGI (reference sequence). Trimming cost V 3 bases and J 6 bases, with 17 bases left between them. The CDR3 has 15 residues. CDR3 sequence reads: CASSYVTGLFDGYTF. CDR3 sequence (DNA): TGTGCCAGCAGTTATGTCACAGGGTTATTCGATGGCTACACCTTC.

V is TRBV6-6 and J is TRBJ2-1, with 9 nucleotides matching TRBD2. The CDR3 spans 15 residues. V lost 6 bases, J lost 5 bases, and 8 bases stayed unmatched. The germline gives CDR1 MNHNY, CDR2 SVGAGI (reference sequence). CDR3 protein: CASRYLAGINNEQFF. In nucleotides, the CDR3 is TGTGCCAGCAGATATCTAGCGGGGATTAACAATGAGCAGTTCTTC.

This chain uses TRBV7-9 with TRBJ2-3; D is perhaps TRBD2 (6 bases). The V and J ends lost 1 base and 4 bases respectively, with 9 bases between them. This CDR3 has 14 amino acids. From germline, CDR1 is SEHNR and CDR2 FQNEAQ (reference sequence). CDR3 bases: TGTGCCAGCAGCTTAGGGGGGGTAGCAGATACGCAGTATTTT. Translation: CASSLGGVADTQYF.